The 21 T cell receptor beta chains below were found in one sample sequenced in a study of neoadjuvant anti-PD-1 for oral cavity cancer. The sample's time point: after neoadjuvant nivolumab, at surgical resection. Repertoires were generated with immunoSEQ multiplex PCR, while TCRdb's copy carries only in-frame clones and drops some. The sample comprises under 15,000 clones, 67% of which are singletons, and 3% rests with the top ten. Sequencing used PBMCs, obtained after nivolumab (anti-PD-1) treatment. These receptor sequences come from a person aged 35 to 85 with oral cavity squamous cell carcinoma.

The V call is TRBV5-6, the J call TRBJ2-7; the D is unclear. Trimming took off 0 bases at V and 4 bases at J, with 8 bases between the two ends. Germline-derived CDR1 and CDR2 are SGHDT and YYEEEE. This CDR3 contains 13 residues. CDR3 loop: CASSLGVVYEQYF. The CDR3 nucleotides are TGTGCCAGCAGCTTGGGGGTAGTGTACGAGCAGTACTTC. Drawing the rest from reference TRBV5-6 and TRBJ2-7, the complete variable domain is DAGVTQSPTHLIKTRGQQVTLRCSPKSGHDTVSWYQQALGQGPQFIFQYYEEEERQRGNFPDRFSGHQFPNYSSELNVNALLLGDSALYLCASSLGVVYEQYFGPGTRLTVT.

The chain has TRBV6-1 and TRBJ2-3; D is unclear. V lost 4 bases and J lost 1, with 6 bases in between. The germline gives CDR1 MNHNS, CDR2 SASEGT. The CDR3 spans 13 residues. CDR3 region: CASSVYGTDTQYF. The CDR3 DNA is TGTGCCAGCAGTGTCTACGGCACAGATACGCAGTATTTT.

The genes are TRBV6-1 and TRBJ1-5; D is uncertain. V lost 7 bases and J 4 bases, leaving 11 bases between the germline ends. Germline V gene sequence: CDR1 MNHNS, CDR2 SASEGT. This CDR3 comprises 13 residues. CDR3 coding DNA: TGTGCCAGCACCGAGTCGGTTAATCAGCCCCAGCATTTT. This gives the protein CASTESVNQPQHF.

The V gene is TRBV28, the J gene TRBJ2-7, with a tentative D call TRBD1 (5 bases). The ends were cut back, 6 bases at V and 2 bases at J, with 8 bases in the middle. CDR1 is MDHEN, CDR2 SYDVKM, per germline. The CDR3 contains 12 residues. CDR3 DNA: TGTGCCAGCAGGTGGGGCACCTACGAGCAGTACTTC. Translation: CASRWGTYEQYF.

This chain connects TRBV5-6 to TRBJ1-1, with 8 bases aligning to TRBD1. This CDR3 spans 13 amino acids. Germline V lookup: CDR1 SGHDT, CDR2 YYEEEE. Trimming cost V 5 bases and J 1 base; bases outside gene matches: 1. CDR3 coding DNA: TGTGCCAGCAGAGGACAGGGGAACACTGAAGCTTTCTTT. Amino acid sequence: CASRGQGNTEAFF.

The V and J genes are TRBV4-1 and TRBJ1-5; weak D call: TRBD1 (5 bases). The V gene's germline CDR1 is MGHRA and CDR2 YSYEKL. The CDR3 is 15 amino acids. V shed 1 base and J shed 4 bases, with 11 bases lying between them. CDR3 in amino acids: CASSQAGKGNQPQHF. CDR3 bases: TGCGCCAGCAGCCAAGCAGGGAAGGGGAATCAGCCCCAGCATTTT.

The chain recombines TRBV11-1 with TRBJ2-7; D uncertain. In germline, CDR1 is SGHAT, CDR2 FQDESV (reference sequence). This CDR3 contains 12 residues. The V gene lost 2 bases and the J gene lost 2 bases, with 4 bases spanning the gap. Written as DNA, the CDR3 is TGTGCCAGCAGCTTATCCCCCTACGAGCAGTACTTC. Translated: CASSLSPYEQYF.

This chain links TRBV2 with TRBJ1-1; perhaps TRBD1 as D (6 bases). Per germline, CDR1 SNHLY and CDR2 FYNNEI. The V end lost 7 bases, the J end lost 3 bases, and 15 bases lay between the germline ends. This CDR3 region has 14 residues. In nucleotides, the CDR3 is TGTGCCAGCAAAGACAGGAAGGAGGACACTGAAGCTTTCTTT. Translation gives CASKDRKEDTEAFF. Combining the CDR3 with reference TRBV2 and TRBJ1-1 gives the whole variable domain EPEVTQTPSHQVTQMGQEVILRCVPISNHLYFYWYRQILGQKVEFLVSFYNNEISEKSEIFDDQFSVERPDGSNFTLKIRSTKLEDSAMYFCASKDRKEDTEAFFGQGTRLTVV.

In its sample, this clone was seen a few times. V gene TRBV20-1 combines with J gene TRBJ1-2; no firm D call. This CDR3 has 11 residues. The germline V gene has CDR1 DFQATT and CDR2 SNEGSKA (reference sequence). Trimming stripped 5 bases from V and 5 bases from J, with 9 bases between. Written as DNA, the CDR3 is TGCAGTGCTCTTGGCCTATATGGCTACACCTTC. Its protein is CSALGLYGYTF.

The rearrangement joins TRBV30 to TRBJ1-1, with TRBD1 identical over 8 bases. V lost 1 base, J lost 4 bases, and 8 bases stayed unmatched. The CDR3 length is 15 residues. Germline V gives CDR1 GTSNPN, CDR2 SVGIG (reference sequence). This CDR3 reads CAWSATQGAFTEAFF. CDR3 sequence (DNA): TGTGCCTGGAGTGCGACCCAGGGGGCGTTCACTGAAGCTTTCTTT.

The CDR3 sequence: CASSLGQGGNEQYF. The DNA of the CDR3 is TGCGCCAGCAGCTTGGGGCAGGGTGGCAACGAGCAGTACTTC. The chain combines TRBV5-1 with TRBJ2-7; D may be TRBD1 (5 bases). In germline, CDR1 is SGHRS, CDR2 YFSETQ. The V end was cut by 0 bases, the J end by 5 bases, with 12 bases between. The CDR3 is made up of 14 amino acids.

This rearrangement joins TRBV11-2 to TRBJ1-5, with TRBD1 matching over 8 bases. The CDR3 sequence is 15 residues long. Looked up from germline, CDR1 is SGHAT and CDR2 is FQNNGV. With 2 bases clipped from V and 4 bases from J, the junction kept 4 bases outside the gene matches. The CDR3 sequence: CASSLSQGVNQPQHF. The CDR3 nucleotides read TGTGCCAGCAGCTTATCACAGGGGGTAAATCAGCCCCAGCATTTT.

This clone was seen more than once but under ten times. The chain couples TRBV7-6 to TRBJ1-1; tentative D call: TRBD1 (6 bases). Germline V gives CDR1 SGHVS, CDR2 FNYEAQ. V was shortened by 5 bases and J by 2 bases, with 9 bases between the two germline ends. This CDR3 has 13 amino acids. The CDR3 spells CASSEQGNTEAFF. For the CDR3, the DNA is TGTGCCAGCAGCGAACAGGGAAACACTGAAGCTTTCTTT.

The chain employs TRBV5-1 and TRBJ2-1; D remains ambiguous. CDR1 and CDR2 from the germline V gene are SGHRS and YFSETQ. Deletions cut 5 bases from V and 7 bases from J, with 13 bases between. The CDR3 consists of 13 residues. The CDR3 nucleotides are TGCGCCAGCAGTCCCGTCGTTAATAATGAGCAGTTCTTC. It specifies CASSPVVNNEQFF.

A few counts support this clone. CDR3 sequence: CASSGSTDTQYF. The CDR3, as DNA: TGTGCCAGCAGCGGGTCCACAGATACGCAGTATTTT. V gene TRBV9 combines with J gene TRBJ2-3; D call uncertain. This CDR3 is built from 12 residues. Trimming shortened V by 3 bases and J by 2 bases, and 4 bases separated the two germline ends. CDR1 is SGDLS and CDR2 is YYNGEE in the germline V gene.

This chain joins TRBV19 and TRBJ2-2; D possibly uses TRBD1 or TRBD2 (5 bases each). Deletions cut 3 bases from V and 4 bases from J, with 9 bases between. CDR1 and CDR2 from the germline V gene are LNHDA and SQIVND (reference sequence). This CDR3 region has 14 residues. The CDR3 sequence: CASSIGTSTGELFF. DNA for the CDR3: TGTGCCAGTAGTATTGGGACGTCCACCGGGGAGCTGTTTTTT.

This clone was found a few times. The chain uses TRBV19 and TRBJ2-6; D gene ambiguous. Trimming removed 6 bases from V and 4 bases from J, with 13 bases in between. Germline V gene lookup returns CDR1 LNHDA and CDR2 SQIVND (reference sequence). This CDR3 spans 15 amino acids. CDR3 loop: CASSPEGQGANVLTF. As DNA, the CDR3 is TGTGCCAGTAGCCCAGAAGGGCAGGGGGCCAACGTCCTGACTTTC.

This chain joins TRBV6-1 and TRBJ1-1; D remains unclear. Trimming left V 2 bases short and J 0 bases short, with 7 bases between. This CDR3 comprises 14 residues. Germline V gives CDR1 MNHNS, CDR2 SASEGT. The CDR3 DNA reads TGTGCCAGCAGTGAAACGGACCTGAACACTGAAGCTTTCTTT. It translates to CASSETDLNTEAFF.

V and J are TRBV2 and TRBJ2-5; D gene unclear. The V end was cut by 5 bases, the J end by 5 bases, with 18 bases between. CDR1 is SNHLY and CDR2 is FYNNEI in the germline V gene. This CDR3 spans 15 amino acids. The CDR3 DNA is TGTGCCAGCAGTAGTGTTTCGCTAGACCGGGAGACCCAGTACTTC. Protein sequence: CASSSVSLDRETQYF. Based on the CDR3 plus reference TRBV2 and TRBJ2-5, the full variable domain is EPEVTQTPSHQVTQMGQEVILRCVPISNHLYFYWYRQILGQKVEFLVSFYNNEISEKSEIFDDQFSVERPDGSNFTLKIRSTKLEDSAMYFCASSSVSLDRETQYFGPGTRLLVL.

The rearrangement links TRBV7-2 to TRBJ1-2, with 7 bases matching TRBD1. The CDR3 covers 15 residues. Trimming removed 1 base from V and 8 bases from J; junction bases left unmatched: 10. Germline V gene lookup returns CDR1 SGHTA and CDR2 FQGNSA. This CDR3 reads CASSLDGQATRGYTF. In DNA form, the CDR3 reads TGTGCCAGCAGCTTAGACGGACAGGCCACGAGAGGCTACACCTTC.

The chain couples TRBV6-1 to TRBJ2-3; D is ambiguous. The germline V and J ends were trimmed by 2 bases and 3 bases, with 6 bases remaining between them. The CDR3 extends over 13 amino acids. Per the germline V gene, CDR1 is MNHNS and CDR2 is SASEGT. The CDR3 region is CASSESQTDTQYF. CDR3 DNA sequence: TGTGCCAGCAGTGAATCCCAGACAGATACGCAGTATTTT.